The entry below describes one T cell receptor (beta chain). Antigen: not known. Per germline, CDR1 SGHRS and CDR2 YFSETQ. Trimming removed 4 bases at V and 0 bases at J, with 22 bases between. The CDR3 has 19 residues. The sample belongs to a study of cytomegalovirus exposure and HLA in healthy donors. Study-level background: Roughly 180 million T cells yielded 110 million or so unique TCR beta sequences in earlier analysis. Broader study findings: For cytomegalovirus status, the classifier reportedly gave diagnoses with high specificity and sensitivity. Across donors, presence/absence analyses took sequencing depth to be roughly uniform.

PCR amplification relied on 60 Vbeta primers (plus 13 Jbeta primers). Clones were sequenced by immunoSEQ multiplex PCR, and TCRdb holds only the in-frame ones, with some missing. Found here are 150,000 to 200,000 clones, less than 90% of them singletons; the top ten hold about 0.21%. The genes are TRBV5-1 and TRBJ1-4; a weak D match, TRBD1 (6 bases). This receptor was obtained from a girl under three years old in good health and CMV-seronegative. The sample consisted of PBMCs. The CDR3 here is CASSPRGAGTRATNEKLFF. In DNA, the CDR3 is TGCGCCAGCAGCCCCCGAGGGGCAGGGACACGTGCAACTAATGAAAAACTGTTTTTT.